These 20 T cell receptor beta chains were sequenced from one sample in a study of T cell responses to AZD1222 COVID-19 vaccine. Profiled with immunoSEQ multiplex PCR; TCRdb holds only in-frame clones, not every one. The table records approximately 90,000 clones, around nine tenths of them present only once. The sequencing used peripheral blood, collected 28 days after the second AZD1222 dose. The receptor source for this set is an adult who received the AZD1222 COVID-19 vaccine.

The CDR3, as DNA: TGTGCCAGCAGCTTGGATAGACAGGGGTATGAAAAACTGTTTTTT. Encoded protein: CASSLDRQGYEKLFF. V is TRBV5-8 and J is TRBJ1-4; TRBD1 matches 8 bases. CDR1 is SGHTS and CDR2 is YDEGEE in the germline V gene. This CDR3 is built from 15 residues. With V trimmed by 0 bases and J by 6 bases, 4 bases remained unmatched.

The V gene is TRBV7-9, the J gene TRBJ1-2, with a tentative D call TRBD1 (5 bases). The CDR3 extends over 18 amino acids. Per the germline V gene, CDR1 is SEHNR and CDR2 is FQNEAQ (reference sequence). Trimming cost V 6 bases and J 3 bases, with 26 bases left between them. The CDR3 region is CASSYSRWRDSYDYGYTF. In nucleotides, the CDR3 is TGTGCCAGCAGTTACTCTCGATGGCGGGACTCCTATGACTATGGCTACACCTTC.

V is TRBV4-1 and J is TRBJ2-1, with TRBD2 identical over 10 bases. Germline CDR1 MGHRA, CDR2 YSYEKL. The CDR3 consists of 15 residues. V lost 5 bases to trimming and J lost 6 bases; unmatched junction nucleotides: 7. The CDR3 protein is CASSARTSGGNEQFF. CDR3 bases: TGCGCCAGCAGCGCTAGGACTAGCGGAGGCAATGAGCAGTTCTTC.

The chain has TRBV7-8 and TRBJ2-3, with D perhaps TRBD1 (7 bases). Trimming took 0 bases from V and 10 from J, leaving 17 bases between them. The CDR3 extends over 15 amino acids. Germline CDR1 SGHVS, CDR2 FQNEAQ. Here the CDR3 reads CASSLAGGRDRAQYF. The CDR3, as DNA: TGTGCCAGCAGCTTAGCGGGGGGAAGGGACAGAGCGCAGTATTTT.

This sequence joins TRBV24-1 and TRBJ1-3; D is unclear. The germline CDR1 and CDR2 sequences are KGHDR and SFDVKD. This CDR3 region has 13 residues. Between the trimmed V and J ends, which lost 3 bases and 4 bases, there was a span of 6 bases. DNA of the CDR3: TGTGCCACCAGTGATCCGGGCGGAAACACCATATATTTT. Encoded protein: CATSDPGGNTIYF.

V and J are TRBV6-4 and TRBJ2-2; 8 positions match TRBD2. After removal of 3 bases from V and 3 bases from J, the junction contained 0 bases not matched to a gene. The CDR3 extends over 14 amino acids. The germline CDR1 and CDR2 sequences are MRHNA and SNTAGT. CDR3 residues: CASSERGDTGELFF. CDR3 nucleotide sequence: TGTGCCAGCAGTGAGCGGGGGGACACCGGGGAGCTGTTTTTT.

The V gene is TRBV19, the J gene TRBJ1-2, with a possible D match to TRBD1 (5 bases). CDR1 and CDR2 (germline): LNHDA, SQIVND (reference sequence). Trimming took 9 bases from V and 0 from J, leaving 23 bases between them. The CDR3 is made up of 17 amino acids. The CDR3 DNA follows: TGTGCCAGCATCGGGACCGGGGGAGCAGCCGCTAACTATGGCTACACCTTC. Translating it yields CASIGTGGAAANYGYTF.

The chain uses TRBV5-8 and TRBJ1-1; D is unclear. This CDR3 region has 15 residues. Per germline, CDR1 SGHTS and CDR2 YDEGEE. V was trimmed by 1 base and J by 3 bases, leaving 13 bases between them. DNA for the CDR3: TGTGCCAGCAGCTTGATAGTGATTCCATACACTGAAGCTTTCTTT. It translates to CASSLIVIPYTEAFF.

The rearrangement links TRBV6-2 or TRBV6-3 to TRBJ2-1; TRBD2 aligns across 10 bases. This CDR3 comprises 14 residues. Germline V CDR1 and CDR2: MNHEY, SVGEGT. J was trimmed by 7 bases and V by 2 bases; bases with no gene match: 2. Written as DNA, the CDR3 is TGTGCCAGCAGTTACAAGCGGGGGGGGAATGAGCAGTTCTTC. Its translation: CASSYKRGGNEQFF.

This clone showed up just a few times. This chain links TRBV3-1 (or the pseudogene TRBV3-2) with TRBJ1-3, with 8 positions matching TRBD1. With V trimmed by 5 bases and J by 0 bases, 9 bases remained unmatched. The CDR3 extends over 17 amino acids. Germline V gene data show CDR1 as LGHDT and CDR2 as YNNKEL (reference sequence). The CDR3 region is CASSEQGRGPSGNTIYF. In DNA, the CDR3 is TGTGCCAGCAGCGAACAGGGCAGGGGGCCCTCTGGAAACACCATATATTTT.

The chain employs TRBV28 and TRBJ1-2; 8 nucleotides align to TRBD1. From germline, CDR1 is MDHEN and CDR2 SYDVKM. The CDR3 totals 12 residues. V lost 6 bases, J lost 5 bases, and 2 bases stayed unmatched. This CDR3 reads CASSTGGYGYTF. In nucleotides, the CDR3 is TGTGCCAGCAGCACAGGGGGTTATGGCTACACCTTC.

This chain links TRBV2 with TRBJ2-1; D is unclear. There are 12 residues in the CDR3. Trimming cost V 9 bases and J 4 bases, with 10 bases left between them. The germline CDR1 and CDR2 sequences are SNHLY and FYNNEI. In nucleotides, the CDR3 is TGTGCCAGTCGGGTCCGTTACAATGAGCAGTTCTTC. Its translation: CASRVRYNEQFF.

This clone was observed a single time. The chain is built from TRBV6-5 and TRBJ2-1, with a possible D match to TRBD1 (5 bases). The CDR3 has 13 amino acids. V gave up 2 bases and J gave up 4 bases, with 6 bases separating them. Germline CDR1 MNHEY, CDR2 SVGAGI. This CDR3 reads CASSYNRYNEQFF. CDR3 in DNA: TGTGCCAGCAGTTACAACAGGTACAATGAGCAGTTCTTC.

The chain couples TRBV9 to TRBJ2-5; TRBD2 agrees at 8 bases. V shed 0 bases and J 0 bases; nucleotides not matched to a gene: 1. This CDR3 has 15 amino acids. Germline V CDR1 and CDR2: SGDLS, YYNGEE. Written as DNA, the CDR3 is TGTGCCAGCAGCGTAGGCGGGGGGTACCAAGAGACCCAGTACTTC. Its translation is CASSVGGGYQETQYF.

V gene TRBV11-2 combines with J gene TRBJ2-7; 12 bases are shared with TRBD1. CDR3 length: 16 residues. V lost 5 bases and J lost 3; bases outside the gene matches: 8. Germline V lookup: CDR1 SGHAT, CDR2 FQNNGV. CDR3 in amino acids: CASSAGGQGAGYEQYF. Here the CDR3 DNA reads TGTGCCAGCAGCGCAGGGGGACAGGGGGCAGGCTACGAGCAGTACTTC.

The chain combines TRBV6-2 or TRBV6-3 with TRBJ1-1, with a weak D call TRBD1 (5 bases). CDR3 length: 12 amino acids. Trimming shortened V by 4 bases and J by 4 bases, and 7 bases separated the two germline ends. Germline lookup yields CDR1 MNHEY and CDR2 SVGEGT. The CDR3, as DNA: TGTGCCAGCAGTTGGGGACCCACTGAAGCTTTCTTT. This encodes CASSWGPTEAFF.

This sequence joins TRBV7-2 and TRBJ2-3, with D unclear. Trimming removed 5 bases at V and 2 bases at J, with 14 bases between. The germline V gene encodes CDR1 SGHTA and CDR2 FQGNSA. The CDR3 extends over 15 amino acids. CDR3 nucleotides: TGTGCCAGCAGCCGGACGGCTAACCCCACAGATACGCAGTATTTT. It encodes CASSRTANPTDTQYF.

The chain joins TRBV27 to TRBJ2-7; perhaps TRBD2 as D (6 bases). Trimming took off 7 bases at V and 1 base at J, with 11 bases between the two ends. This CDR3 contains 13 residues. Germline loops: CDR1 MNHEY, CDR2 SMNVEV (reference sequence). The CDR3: CASNPEGSYEQYF. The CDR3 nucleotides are TGTGCCAGCAACCCGGAGGGATCCTACGAGCAGTACTTC.

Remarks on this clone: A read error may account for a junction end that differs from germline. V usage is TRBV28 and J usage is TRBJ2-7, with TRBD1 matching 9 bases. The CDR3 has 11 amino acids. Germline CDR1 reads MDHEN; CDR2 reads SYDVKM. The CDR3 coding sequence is TGTGCCAGCCCAACCGGGGACAGGGAAACCTTC. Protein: CASPTGDRETF.

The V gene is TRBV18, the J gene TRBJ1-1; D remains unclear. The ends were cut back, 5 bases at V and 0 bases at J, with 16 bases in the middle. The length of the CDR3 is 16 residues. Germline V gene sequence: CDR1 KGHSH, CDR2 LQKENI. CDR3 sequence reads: CASSSWILSMNTEAFF. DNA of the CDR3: TGTGCCAGCTCATCATGGATACTATCCATGAACACTGAAGCTTTCTTT. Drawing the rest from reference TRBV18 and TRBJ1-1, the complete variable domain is NAGVMQNPRHLVRRRGQEARLRCSPMKGHSHVYWYRQLPEEGLKFMVYLQKENIIDESGMPKERFSAEFPKEGPSILRIQQVVRGDSAAYFCASSSWILSMNTEAFFGQGTRLTVV.